The subject of this entry is one T cell receptor (beta chain). TCR beta VDJ and CDR3 profiling used genomic DNA as template. TCRdb re-called the reads with MiXCR, one entry per CDR3 protein. Of around 170,000 distinct CDR3 sequences in the sample, 46% are singletons; the top ten hold about 2.9%. V lost 4 bases and J 8 bases, leaving 12 bases between the germline ends. CDR1 and CDR2 (germline): MDHEN, SYDVKM. The CDR3 spans 13 residues. The entry originates in a study of CD8+CD57+ T cells in acquired aplastic anemia. Input material: sorted CD4+, CD8+, or CD8+CD57+ T cells (not recorded which) from PBMCs. V and J are TRBV28 and TRBJ2-4; D is unresolved. This receptor was obtained from a human donor in good health. CDR3 sequence reads: CASSSGSTDIQYF. Here the CDR3 DNA reads TGTGCCAGCAGTTCGGGCTCGACCGACATTCAGTACTTC.